The 21 T cell receptor beta chains below all came from one sample that was sequenced in a study of blood T cell repertoires in COVID-19. Profiling relied on immunoSEQ multiplex PCR, and the TCRdb table lists in-frame clones only, not all of them. The data contain around 260,000 clones, approximately 85% of them singletons. The sequenced material came from peripheral blood. These receptors were collected from a human donor with COVID-19, enrolled during active disease. The donor label of this sample is uncertain.

This chain joins TRBV7-2 and TRBJ2-7; the D gene is possibly TRBD2 (5 bases). The V end lost 1 base, the J end lost 7 bases, and 14 bases lay between the germline ends. The germline V gene encodes CDR1 SGHTA and CDR2 FQGNSA. CDR3 length: 14 amino acids. This CDR3 reads CASSLGPVSGEQYF. CDR3 sequence (DNA): TGTGCCAGCAGCTTAGGGCCGGTTTCGGGAGAGCAGTACTTC.

The V call is TRBV7-2, the J call TRBJ1-2; 7 bases map to TRBD1. The CDR3 loop spans 15 amino acids. Trimming removed 3 bases from V and 4 bases from J; junction bases left unmatched: 8. Germline V CDR1 and CDR2: SGHTA, FQGNSA. Written as DNA, the CDR3 is TGTGCCAGCAGCTTCCGACAGGGCCTTATCTATGGCTACACCTTC. Its protein product is CASSFRQGLIYGYTF.

The chain links TRBV28 to TRBJ1-1, with D possibly matching TRBD1 (6 bases). The CDR3 extends over 13 amino acids. The V end lost 5 bases, the J end lost 11 bases, and 18 bases lay between the germline ends. Germline loops: CDR1 MDHEN, CDR2 SYDVKM. The CDR3: CASSLRDTKGAFF. The CDR3 region has the DNA TGTGCCAGCAGTCTCCGGGACACCAAAGGGGCTTTCTTT.

This clone was recorded at least ten times. The gene calls are TRBV28 and TRBJ1-3; tentatively, D is TRBD1 (6 bases). CDR3 length equals 16 residues. Germline-derived CDR1 and CDR2 are MDHEN and SYDVKM. Trimming removed 8 bases from V and 3 bases from J, with 20 bases in between. This chain's CDR3 is CASLTGGGVYGNTIYF. CDR3 bases: TGTGCCAGCTTGACGGGAGGGGGTGTCTATGGAAACACCATATATTTT.

V gene TRBV9 combines with J gene TRBJ2-3, with TRBD2 identical over 12 bases. The CDR3 consists of 15 residues. V lost 3 bases, J lost 6 bases, and 5 bases stayed unmatched. Germline V gene data show CDR1 as SGDLS and CDR2 as YYNGEE. The CDR3 here is CASSATSGRLDTQYF. The CDR3 coding sequence is TGTGCCAGCAGCGCCACTAGCGGGAGGTTGGATACGCAGTATTTT.

The chain joins TRBV28 to TRBJ1-2; TRBD1 is a possible D gene (6 bases). Per the germline V gene, CDR1 is MDHEN and CDR2 is SYDVKM. The CDR3 runs 12 residues. Between the trimmed V and J ends, which lost 7 bases and 9 bases, there was a span of 15 bases. CDR3 coding DNA: TGTGCCAGCACCCAGGGGTTACGACGCTACACCTTC. Its protein product is CASTQGLRRYTF.

The chain joins TRBV19 to TRBJ2-7, with D perhaps TRBD2 (5 bases). The CDR3 is 15 amino acids. Germline CDR1 is LNHDA and CDR2 is SQIVND (reference sequence). V was shortened by 3 bases and J by 3 bases, with 15 bases between the two germline ends. The CDR3 here is CASSIGLTRGYEQYF. CDR3 DNA: TGTGCCAGTAGTATCGGACTGACTCGGGGCTACGAGCAGTACTTC.

The chain recombines TRBV7-2 with TRBJ2-1; TRBD2 is a possible D gene (6 bases). This CDR3 has 14 residues. The V and J ends lost 6 bases and 3 bases respectively, with 12 bases between them. Per germline, CDR1 SGHTA and CDR2 FQGNSA. For the CDR3, the DNA is TGTGCCAGCAGTTTCGGGAGAATCTACAATGAGCAGTTCTTC. Protein: CASSFGRIYNEQFF.

This clone was found a few times. The chain links TRBV30 to TRBJ1-1; D possibly corresponds to TRBD1 (5 bases). The CDR3 length is 16 residues. The V gene's germline CDR1 is GTSNPN and CDR2 SVGIG (reference sequence). V was trimmed by 3 bases and J by 4 bases, leaving 21 bases between them. This CDR3 reads CAWSRALEGAVTEAFF. The CDR3 nucleotides are TGTGCCTGGAGCCGAGCCCTCGAAGGGGCGGTCACTGAAGCTTTCTTT. Based on the CDR3 plus reference TRBV30 and TRBJ1-1, the full variable domain is SQTIHQWPATLVQPVGSPLSLECTVEGTSNPNLYWYRQAAGRGLQLLFYSVGIGQISSEVPQNLSASRPQDRQFILSSKKLLLSDSGFYLCAWSRALEGAVTEAFFGQGTRLTVV.

This clone was counted once. V is TRBV18 and J is TRBJ1-1; 7 bases are shared with TRBD1. Germline V gives CDR1 KGHSH, CDR2 LQKENI. This CDR3 region has 12 residues. The V and J ends lost 9 bases and 5 bases, in that order; junction bases with no gene match: 6. The CDR3 coding sequence is TGTGCCAGACTTGACAGGGTTACTGAAGCTTTCTTT. The encoded protein is CARLDRVTEAFF.

This chain uses TRBV2 with TRBJ1-5; D is undetermined. This CDR3 comprises 13 residues. V lost 5 bases and J lost 8, with 13 bases in between. In germline, CDR1 is SNHLY, CDR2 FYNNEI. DNA for the CDR3: TGTGCCAGCAGTTCAGGAGGGTGGGAGCCCCAGCATTTT. Amino acids: CASSSGGWEPQHF. Full variable domain (rest looked up from reference TRBV2 and TRBJ1-5): EPEVTQTPSHQVTQMGQEVILRCVPISNHLYFYWYRQILGQKVEFLVSFYNNEISEKSEIFDDQFSVERPDGSNFTLKIRSTKLEDSAMYFCASSSGGWEPQHFGDGTRLSIL.

V and J are TRBV19 and TRBJ1-1; weak D call: TRBD1 (5 bases). Trimming removed 3 bases from V and 6 bases from J, with 14 bases in between. Germline V gene data show CDR1 as LNHDA and CDR2 as SQIVND (reference sequence). This CDR3 contains 14 residues. The CDR3 here is CASSIRGLGAEAFF. The CDR3 DNA reads as TGTGCCAGTAGTATCCGGGGGTTAGGCGCTGAAGCTTTCTTT.

The V call is TRBV6-2 or TRBV6-3, the J call TRBJ1-5; D perhaps matches TRBD1 (5 bases). The CDR3 loop spans 17 amino acids. The V end was cut by 0 bases, the J end by 2 bases, with 14 bases between. Germline V gene lookup returns CDR1 MNHEY and CDR2 SVGEGT. CDR3 nucleotide sequence: TGTGCCAGCAGTTACTCTTCCCGGGGGGAAGGCAATCAGCCCCAGCATTTT. This sequence encodes CASSYSSRGEGNQPQHF.

This clone showed up just once. The chain carries TRBV21-1 and TRBJ2-7; the table's D gene call, TRBD2, was not cross checked with the DNA. TRBV21-1 represents a pseudogene. This CDR3 is built from 11 residues. The CDR3 DNA reads as TGTGCCAGCACCCCTATCTACGAGCAGTACTTC. Its translation: CASTPIYEQYF.

This clone has a count of ten or more. The chain uses TRBV14 and TRBJ2-3, with D tentatively TRBD2 (6 bases). Trimming removed 4 bases at V and 1 base at J, with 18 bases between. This CDR3 is 17 amino acids long. The germline V gene has CDR1 SGHDN and CDR2 FVKESK. For the CDR3, the DNA is TGTGCCAGCAGCCCTGGGCGGGGTGCCCGGGGCACAGATACGCAGTATTTT. It encodes CASSPGRGARGTDTQYF.

The chain has TRBV6-5 and TRBJ1-6; 7 bases are shared with TRBD1. CDR3 length equals 15 residues. Germline loops: CDR1 MNHEY, CDR2 SVGAGI. Unmatched junction bases numbered 8, after V lost 7 bases and J lost 5 bases. The CDR3 protein is CASNRDRVDNSPLHF. In DNA, the CDR3 is TGTGCCAGCAACCGCGACAGGGTAGATAATTCACCCCTCCACTTT.

This clone was counted a single time. V usage is TRBV6-5 and J usage is TRBJ1-2; 7 nucleotides match TRBD1. The germline V gene has CDR1 MNHEY and CDR2 SVGAGI. The CDR3 has 13 amino acids. The ends lost 6 bases at V and 2 bases at J; junction bases unmatched: 3. The CDR3 sequence is CASRTQGNYGYTF. CDR3 DNA: TGTGCCAGCAGAACACAGGGGAACTATGGCTACACCTTC.

Written as DNA, the CDR3 is TGTGCCAGCTCACCAGCGCTAGCGTTTAACTACAATGAGCAGTTCTTC. Translated, it gives CASSPALAFNYNEQFF. The chain uses TRBV18 and TRBJ2-1, with D possibly being TRBD2 (6 bases). Germline CDR1 and CDR2: KGHSH and LQKENI. Trimming left V 2 bases short and J 3 bases short, with 14 bases between. This CDR3 is built from 16 residues.

J is TRBJ1-5 and V is TRBV6-1, with 9 bases lining up with TRBD1. The length of the CDR3 is 16 residues. The junction had 10 bases not matched to a gene; V was cut back by 4 bases and J by 6 bases. CDR1 is MNHNS, CDR2 SASEGT, per germline. DNA of the CDR3: TGTGCCAGCAGTGCGACCGGGACAGGGCCGGGTCAGCCCCAGCATTTT. This translates into CASSATGTGPGQPQHF.

This clone was detected once. The chain has TRBV28 and TRBJ1-2, with D tentatively TRBD1 (5 bases). V was shortened by 7 bases and J by 8 bases, with 20 bases between the two germline ends. The CDR3 sequence is 14 residues long. Germline CDR1 reads MDHEN; CDR2 reads SYDVKM. The CDR3 DNA reads TGTGCCAGCAATATGGACAATTTGGTACGGGGCTACACCTTC. Its translation is CASNMDNLVRGYTF.

The chain combines TRBV10-3 with TRBJ2-1; D gene unclear. Trimming took 4 bases from V and 2 from J, leaving 6 bases between them. Germline CDR1 is ENHRY and CDR2 is SYGVKD. The CDR3 runs to 13 residues. CDR3 nucleotide sequence: TGTGCCATCAGTGGGCAGGCCTACAATGAGCAGTTCTTC. As protein: CAISGQAYNEQFF.